This T cell receptor beta chain was sequenced for a study of OX40 agonist ivuxolimab in advanced cancers. Whole-study context: People who had prior anti-PD-1, anti-PD-L1 or anti-CTLA-4 therapy could take part, and around 43% had some.

Using immunoSEQ multiplex PCR, the repertoire was profiled, and TCRdb retains in-frame clones only, with some absent. The profile shows roughly 87,000 clones, about nine tenths of them singletons. General observations from the study: On average, a greater number of expanded clones characterised CD8+ T cells relative to CD4+.

Concerning this clone: Its target is not known.

Sequencing used CD4+ or CD8+ T cells sorted from blood, obtained in a trial of the OX40 agonist ivuxolimab. This clonotype originated in an adult with an advanced solid tumor such as melanoma, head and neck, liver or kidney cancer.

The CDR3 spells CASRAAIGETQYF. CDR3 sequence (DNA): TGTGCCAGCAGGGCAGCGATAGGGGAGACCCAGTACTTC. The genes are TRBV2 and TRBJ2-5; D gene ambiguous. The germline gives CDR1 SNHLY, CDR2 FYNNEI. V gave up 6 bases and J gave up 5 bases, with 13 bases separating them. The CDR3 covers 13 residues.